This is a list of T cell receptor beta chains from one sample in a study of OX40 agonist ivuxolimab in advanced cancers. Sequencing used immunoSEQ multiplex PCR; TCRdb keeps in-frame clones, though not all of them. The data show about 46,000 clones, about four fifths seen once. The sequencing here drew on CD4+ or CD8+ T cells sorted from blood, taken in a trial of the OX40 agonist ivuxolimab. These receptors were obtained from an adult with an advanced solid tumor such as melanoma, head and neck, liver or kidney cancer. CDR3s include the opening cysteine and the closing phenylalanine or tryptophan. The D gene is left open where the match is weak. Part of the rows lack a size; the others show once, few, many or a class for expanded clones.

D gene | clone size | J gene | V gene | CDR3 protein | CDR3 DNA
TRBD2 | NA | TRBJ2-2 | TRBV9 | CASSVVGTSGGINTGELFF | TGTGCCAGCAGCGTAGTGGGGACTAGCGGGGGGATTAACACCGGGGAGCTGTTTTTT
NA | NA | TRBJ2-3 | TRBV11-2 | CASSLHTDTQYF | TGTGCCAGCAGCTTACACACAGATACGCAGTATTTT
NA | NA | TRBJ2-7 | TRBV15 | CATSISPGSHSYEQYF | TGTGCCACCAGCATCAGTCCAGGGTCCCACTCCTACGAGCAGTACTTC
NA | NA | TRBJ1-5 | TRBV18 | CASSPGINQPQHF | TGTGCCAGCTCACCAGGTATAAATCAGCCCCAGCATTTT
NA | NA | TRBJ2-3 | TRBV6-6 | CASWRGAAYTDTQYF | TGTGCCAGTTGGAGAGGAGCAGCCTACACAGATACGCAGTATTTT
NA | NA | TRBJ2-7 | TRBV4-1 | CASSQGIRGSEQYF | TGCGCCAGCAGCCAAGGAATTAGGGGTTCCGAGCAGTACTTC
TRBD1 | NA | TRBJ1-4 | TRBV6-1 | CASNRGQGEKLFF | TGTGCCAGCAACAGGGGCCAGGGTGAAAAACTGTTTTTT
TRBD2 | once | TRBJ2-3 | TRBV5-5 | CASSRLAGSSTDTQYF | TGTGCCAGCAGCAGACTAGCGGGGTCTAGCACAGATACGCAGTATTTT
NA | few | TRBJ2-5 | TRBV19 | CASTPRGSSKETQYF | TGTGCCAGTACCCCGAGGGGGTCATCAAAGGAGACCCAGTACTTC
TRBD2 | few | TRBJ2-7 | TRBV20-1 | CSAKRGVEQYF | TGCAGTGCCAAGCGGGGAGTCGAGCAGTACTTC
TRBD2 | NA | TRBJ2-7 | TRBV9 | CASSVGEGSYEQYF | TGTGCCAGCAGCGTAGGGGAGGGATCTTACGAGCAGTACTTC
TRBD2 | once | TRBJ2-1 | TRBV5-4 | CASSSASGGAYNEQFF | TGTGCCAGCAGCTCTGCTAGCGGGGGGGCCTACAATGAGCAGTTCTTC
TRBD1 | NA | TRBJ1-1 | TRBV6-4 | CASSPGQGLGNTEAFF | TGTGCCAGCAGTCCAGGACAGGGTTTAGGGAACACTGAAGCTTTCTTT
TRBD2 | NA | TRBJ2-1 | TRBV4-3 | CASSQDPTSGGAGYNEQFF | TGCGCCAGCAGCCAAGACCCCACTAGCGGGGGGGCCGGCTACAATGAGCAGTTCTTC
NA | NA | TRBJ2-2 | TRBV5-4 | CASSGLVQGRETGELFF | TGTGCCAGCAGCGGGCTGGTTCAGGGGAGGGAAACCGGGGAGCTGTTTTTT
NA | NA | TRBJ1-4 | TRBV6-1 | CASSVWYGDDEKLFF | TGTGCCAGCAGTGTGTGGTATGGGGATGATGAAAAACTGTTTTTT
NA | once | TRBJ1-4 | TRBV4-2 | CASSQDLSEKLFF | TGTGCCAGCAGCCAAGATCTAAGTGAAAAACTGTTTTTT
NA | NA | TRBJ2-7 | TRBV5-1 | CASSLAGQYEQYF | TGCGCCAGCAGCTTGGCTGGGCAATACGAGCAGTACTTC
TRBD2 | medium-sized | TRBJ2-6 | TRBV7-7 | CASSLKRGALSGANVLTF | TGTGCCAGCAGCCTCAAGCGGGGGGCCCTATCTGGGGCCAACGTCCTGACTTTC
TRBD1 | NA | TRBJ1-2 | TRBV6-6 | CASSPRTGARSYTF | TGTGCCAGCAGTCCCCGGACAGGGGCGAGAAGCTACACCTTC
TRBD2 | NA | TRBJ2-3 | TRBV6-5 | CASSGLAGRDTQYF | TGTGCCAGCAGTGGACTAGCGGGACGGGATACGCAGTATTTT
TRBD1 | NA | TRBJ2-7 | TRBV27 | CASRLTGSYEQYF | TGTGCCAGCCGATTGACAGGGTCCTACGAGCAGTACTTC
NA | NA | TRBJ1-1 | TRBV19 | CASTSSDINTEAFF | TGTGCCAGTACCAGCTCCGACATCAACACTGAAGCTTTCTTT
TRBD2 | NA | TRBJ2-1 | TRBV7-8 | CASSITSGGAYEQFF | TGTGCCAGCAGCATCACTAGCGGGGGGGCATATGAGCAGTTCTTC
TRBD1 | NA | TRBJ1-6 | TRBV19 | CASSIASVRRDRRINSPLHF | TGTGCCAGTAGTATCGCATCGGTCCGGCGGGACAGAAGAATTAATTCACCCCTCCACTTT
NA | NA | TRBJ2-3 | TRBV5-4 | CASSSTRTDTQYF | TGTGCCAGCAGCTCCACGCGCACAGATACGCAGTATTTT
TRBD2 | once | TRBJ2-1 | TRBV7-2 | CASSSGTSGGSEQFF | TGTGCCAGCAGCTCAGGGACTAGCGGGGGTAGTGAGCAGTTCTTC
NA | NA | TRBJ2-2 | TRBV19 | CASSIEAGLYSGELFF | TGTGCCAGTAGTATAGAGGCGGGACTCTATTCGGGGGAGCTGTTTTTT
NA | NA | TRBJ2-1 | TRBV29-1 | CSVVSAAGQFF | TGCAGCGTTGTCTCCGCCGCCGGGCAGTTCTTC
NA | NA | TRBJ1-5 | TRBV15 | CATSRDRGASQPQHF | TGTGCCACCAGCAGAGATCGGGGGGCAAGTCAGCCCCAGCATTTT
NA | NA | TRBJ2-5 | TRBV5-1 | CASSSRSGVEETQYF | TGCGCCAGCAGCTCCCGATCGGGGGTTGAAGAGACCCAGTACTTC
NA | NA | TRBJ2-7 | TRBV12-5 | CASGLGDAGTYEQYF | TGTGCTAGTGGCCTAGGGGATGCGGGAACCTACGAGCAGTACTTC
NA | NA | TRBJ1-2 | TRBV27 | CASSSLGAYGYTF | TGTGCCAGCAGTTCATTGGGTGCCTATGGCTACACCTTC
NA | NA | TRBJ2-1 | TRBV4-2 | CASSQAQPEQFF | TGTGCCAGCAGCCAAGCCCAGCCGGAGCAGTTCTTC
NA | NA | TRBJ1-3 | TRBV7-3 | CASSSGGGGNTIYF | TGTGCCAGCAGCTCGGGCGGAGGGGGAAACACCATATATTTT
NA | NA | TRBJ2-1 | TRBV4-3 | CASSGGGAYNEQFF | TGCGCCAGCAGTGGGGGTGGGGCGTACAATGAGCAGTTCTTC
TRBD1 | NA | TRBJ1-6 | TRBV5-4 | CASSLVTGNNSPLHF | TGTGCCAGCAGCTTGGTGACAGGGAATAATTCACCCCTCCACTTT
TRBD1 | NA | TRBJ1-2 | TRBV5-1 | CASSPDRGTYGYTF | TGCGCCAGCAGCCCGGACAGGGGGACCTATGGCTACACCTTC
NA | NA | TRBJ2-1 | TRBV19 | CASREQGGLNEQFF | TGTGCCAGTAGAGAGCAGGGTGGGCTCAATGAGCAGTTCTTC
NA | NA | TRBJ2-5 | TRBV5-6 | CASSPVRAQETQYF | TGTGCCAGCAGCCCTGTCAGGGCCCAAGAGACCCAGTACTTC